This T cell receptor beta chain was documented in a study of circulating CD8 cells and anti-PD-1 response in melanoma. Live CD3+CD8+TCRalphabeta+ cells were sorted into four subsets by PD-1 and/or TIGIT. Sample share makes this clonotype large (0.1 to 1%). Using 15 ng of total RNA, TCR libraries were made with the QIAseq Immune Repertoire TCR panel. From the reads, TCRdb called clonotypes with MiXCR, one entry per CDR3 protein. The data show 350 to 450 distinct CDR3 sequences, over 9% seen once. The clonotype originates from a human donor with melanoma. The sequencing here drew on CD8+ T cells from PBMCs, taken at baseline or after one month of anti-PD-1 therapy (not recorded which).

CDR3 sequence (DNA): TGTGCCAGCTCACGGACTAGCATCCACGAGCAGTACTTC. Translated, it gives CASSRTSIHEQYF. The rearrangement uses TRBV18 and TRBJ2-7, with 8 nucleotides matching TRBD2. The V gene end was trimmed by 4 bases and the J gene end by 5 bases; junction bases not matched to a gene: 4. Germline-derived CDR1 and CDR2 are KGHSH and LQKENI. This CDR3 region has 13 residues.